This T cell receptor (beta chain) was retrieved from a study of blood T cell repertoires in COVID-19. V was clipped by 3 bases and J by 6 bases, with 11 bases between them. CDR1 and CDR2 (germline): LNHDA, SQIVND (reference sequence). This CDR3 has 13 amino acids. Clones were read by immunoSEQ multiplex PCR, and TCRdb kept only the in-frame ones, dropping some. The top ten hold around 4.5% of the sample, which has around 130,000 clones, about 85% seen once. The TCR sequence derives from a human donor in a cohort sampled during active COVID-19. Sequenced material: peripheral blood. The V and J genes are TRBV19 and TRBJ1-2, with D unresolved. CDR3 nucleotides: TGTGCCAGTAGTATCCAGCAGGTGGATGGCTACACCTTC. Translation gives CASSIQQVDGYTF.